This T cell receptor (beta chain) was found in a study of human thymus T cells. Study observations and caveats: Use of V and J genes seemed skewed within the thymic and blood repertoires. Overlap was high between thymic repertoires from unrelated individuals, as reported in related research.

Here immunoSEQ multiplex PCR was the method, and the copy in TCRdb shows in-frame clones only, minus some. This sample has some 130,000 clones, with around 94% found just once. Resected material from corrective heart surgery provided the thymus tissue analysed. Having surgery to correct congenital heart defects, healthy Finnish infants acted as the donors. As regards this clone: Its antigen is not known.

The CDR3 covers 13 residues. The V gene's germline CDR1 is MDHEN and CDR2 SYDVKM. Trimming removed 5 bases at V and 7 bases at J, with 14 bases between. V usage is TRBV28 and J usage is TRBJ1-1, with D possibly TRBD1 on 5 matching bases. The sequenced sample consisted of thymus tissue. The receptor was isolated from a boy less than two years old with a congenital heart defect but otherwise immunologically healthy. Here the CDR3 DNA reads TGTGCCAGCAGTCCCCGTGGGGGGTGTGAAGCTTTCTTT. Amino acids: CASSPRGGCEAFF.